This T cell receptor beta chain was sequenced for a study of beta chain features in type 1 diabetes. Across the study: Patients did not differ from healthy donors in age, gender or cell yield. Broader study findings: There was a moderate but significant shortening of TCRB CDR3s in all four CD4+ subsets of Type 1 diabetes patients. A potential influence of HLA type upon TCRB rearrangement remained unresolved herein.

A note on this clone: Its specificity is unknown.

This CDR3 spans 14 amino acids. Trimming took off 0 bases at V and 5 bases at J, with 10 bases between the two ends. In germline, CDR1 is ENHRY, CDR2 SYGVKD. Since all of the isolated RNA was reverse transcribed, expressed TCRB transcripts were what got sequenced. Produced via immunoSEQ multiplex PCR; TCRdb's table is partial and in-frame only. The data hold more than 25,000 clones, with 49% observed a single time. Sequenced: stem cell memory CD4+ T cells from blood. The source of this sequence is a young man with type 1 diabetes. This chain uses TRBV10-3 with TRBJ1-1, with D tentatively TRBD1 (5 bases). In nucleotides, the CDR3 is TGTGCCATCAGTGAGTCGACGGCAGGGACTGAAGCTTTCTTT. It codes for CAISESTAGTEAFF.